Listed here are 22 T cell receptor beta chains from one sample, sequenced in a study of T-cell reconstitution after alpha-beta-depleted transplantation in children. Preparation of the TCRbeta library used unique molecular identifiers. TCRdb ran MiXCR on the PCR reads and lists one entry per CDR3 protein. The sample has just under 350,000 distinct CDR3 sequences; under 20% are singletons. Sequenced material: PBMCs, mostly from graft donor cells, taken 360 days after TCRalphabeta/CD19-depleted stem cell transplant. These receptors all stem from a male patient between 2 and 10 years old who had a stem cell transplant for acute lymphoblastic leukemia, so the T cells may come from the graft donor.

This clonotype came up a few times. The V gene is TRBV2, the J gene TRBJ2-7, with D perhaps being TRBD1 or TRBD2 (7 bases each). The CDR3 sequence is 13 residues long. Trimming pared 10 bases from V and 6 bases from J, leaving 19 bases between. The V gene's germline CDR1 is SNHLY and CDR2 FYNNEI. Here the CDR3 DNA reads TGTGCCACCAGCAGGGGGGGAGGTAGCGAGCAGTACTTC. It yields the protein CATSRGGGSEQYF.

The sample holds a few counts of this clonotype. V and J are TRBV5-1 and TRBJ2-2; tentative D call: TRBD1 (5 bases). Germline CDR1 and CDR2: SGHRS and YFSETQ. Trimming stripped 0 bases from V and 6 bases from J, with 18 bases between. This CDR3 is 17 amino acids long. The DNA for the CDR3 is TGCGCCAGCAGCTTGGATTCCGGGCCAAGGGGATCCGGGGAGCTGTTTTTT. The encoded protein is CASSLDSGPRGSGELFF.

This clonotype was detected a few times. The chain couples TRBV4-3 to TRBJ2-7; either TRBD1 or TRBD2 may fit D (6 bases each). V shed 0 bases and J shed 3 bases, with 12 bases lying between them. CDR1 is LGHNA, CDR2 YSLEER, per germline. The CDR3 extends over 15 amino acids. CDR3 residues: CASSQDGGGGYEQYF. The CDR3 DNA sequence: TGCGCCAGCAGCCAAGATGGAGGGGGAGGCTACGAGCAGTACTTC.

This clonotype was recorded many times. The CDR3 region has the DNA TGTGCCAGCAGCTTGGGAGTATCCTACGTGGAGCAGTACTTC. It specifies CASSLGVSYVEQYF. The V and J genes are TRBV28 and TRBJ2-7, with a tentative D call TRBD2 (5 bases). The CDR3 runs 14 residues. The germline CDR1 and CDR2 sequences are MDHEN and SYDVKM. V shed 6 bases and J shed 7 bases, with 19 bases lying between them.

About this clonotype: One end of the junction is discordant with germline, which a read error may explain. This chain links TRBV5-1 with TRBJ2-1; possibly TRBD2 for D (5 bases). This CDR3 has 11 amino acids. Germline V gene data show CDR1 as SGHRS and CDR2 as YFSETQ. The CDR3 DNA sequence: TGCGCCAGCAGGTTGGGAGTGGAGCAGTTCTTC. Translation gives CASRLGVEQFF.

This clonotype came up a few times. The chain links TRBV2 to TRBJ1-6, with a possible D match to TRBD1 (6 bases). This CDR3 contains 15 residues. Trimming pared 8 bases from V and 4 bases from J, leaving 15 bases between. Looked up from germline, CDR1 is SNHLY and CDR2 is FYNNEI. This chain's CDR3 is CASLSTGQYNSPLHF. DNA for the CDR3: TGTGCCAGCCTTAGTACCGGACAGTATAATTCACCCCTCCACTTT.

This chain links TRBV11-1 with TRBJ1-4; maybe TRBD1 (5 bases). This CDR3 has 18 amino acids. Per germline, CDR1 SGHAT and CDR2 FQDESV (reference sequence). Between the trimmed V and J ends, which lost 1 base and 0 bases, there was a span of 15 bases. The CDR3 sequence is CASSLVSWTIATNEKLFF. DNA of the CDR3: TGTGCCAGCAGCTTAGTCTCCTGGACAATTGCAACTAATGAAAAACTGTTTTTT.

This clonotype was seen a few times. This sequence joins TRBV6-1 and TRBJ2-3; 7 bases line up with TRBD2. The V gene's germline CDR1 is MNHNS and CDR2 SASEGT. CDR3 length: 16 residues. With V trimmed by 6 bases and J by 0 bases, 9 bases remained unmatched. CDR3 sequence (DNA): TGTGCCAGCAGCCTCTTTTGGCGGGGGAGCACAGATACGCAGTATTTT. Translated, it gives CASSLFWRGSTDTQYF.

This clonotype was seen just once. The chain employs TRBV19 and TRBJ2-7; possibly TRBD1 or TRBD2 for D (5 bases each). Looked up from germline, CDR1 is LNHDA and CDR2 is SQIVND (reference sequence). The CDR3 consists of 14 residues. V dropped 1 base and J dropped 5 bases, with 12 bases sitting between them. CDR3: CASSIGLGTNEQYF. The CDR3 coding sequence is TGTGCCAGTAGTATAGGGCTGGGGACGAACGAGCAGTACTTC.

The chain links TRBV28 to TRBJ2-7; 9 nucleotides align to TRBD1. The germline CDR1 and CDR2 sequences are MDHEN and SYDVKM. J lost 6 bases, V lost 5 bases, and 17 bases had no gene match. This CDR3 is 17 amino acids long. The CDR3 sequence: CASSGTGTGRFGGEQYF. The CDR3 DNA sequence: TGTGCCAGCAGTGGAACCGGGACAGGGAGATTTGGGGGCGAGCAGTACTTC.

This clonotype was seen only a few times. This sequence joins TRBV12-3 or TRBV12-4 and TRBJ2-7; D might be TRBD1 or TRBD2, each matching 6 bases. The CDR3 sequence is 16 residues long. The V end was cut by 6 bases, the J end by 4 bases, with 22 bases between. CDR3 DNA sequence: TGTGCCAGCAGCCCGGCGGGGTACAGGGAACGGTACGAGCAGTACTTC. Translated, it gives CASSPAGYRERYEQYF.

This clonotype was seen a handful of times. The chain is built from TRBV29-1 and TRBJ2-1; the match to TRBD2 covers 7 bases. CDR3 size: 18 residues. Trimming at V came to 0 bases and at J to 1 base, leaving 12 bases not matched to a gene. The germline gives CDR1 SQVTM, CDR2 ANQGSEA. CDR3 DNA: TGCAGCGTTGAAGATCCGATGTGGGAGGGGTATTCCTACAATGAGCAGTTCTTC. This codes for CSVEDPMWEGYSYNEQFF.

This clonotype was recorded at least ten times. This chain uses TRBV4-3 with TRBJ1-5; D possibly corresponds to TRBD1 (5 bases). Germline V lookup: CDR1 LGHNA, CDR2 YSLEER. The length of the CDR3 is 15 residues. V was clipped by 1 base and J by 3 bases, with 10 bases between them. The CDR3 DNA reads TGCGCCAGCAGCCAAGCAGTGGGGCACAATCAGCCCCAGCATTTT. This encodes CASSQAVGHNQPQHF.

This clonotype appeared a single time. The chain joins TRBV7-9 to TRBJ2-1; 9 bases are a match to TRBD2. This CDR3 has 15 amino acids. CDR1 and CDR2 (germline): SEHNR, FQNEAQ (reference sequence). V shed 3 bases and J 6 bases; nucleotides not matched to a gene: 6. The CDR3 nucleotides are TGTGCCAGCAGCTTCCAAGTAGCGGGAGCCAATGAGCAGTTCTTC. Amino acids: CASSFQVAGANEQFF.

This sequence joins TRBV5-5 and TRBJ1-1; tentative D call: TRBD1 (5 bases). With 1 base removed from V and 2 bases from J, the gap between germline ends came to 12 bases. Germline V gene sequence: CDR1 SGHKS, CDR2 YYEKEE (reference sequence). The CDR3 is 15 amino acids. In nucleotides, the CDR3 is TGTGCCAGCAGCTTGAGAGGGGCCCCAAACACTGAAGCTTTCTTT. The encoded protein is CASSLRGAPNTEAFF.

This rearrangement joins TRBV10-3 to TRBJ1-2; D ambiguous. The germline CDR1 and CDR2 sequences are ENHRY and SYGVKD. The V end was cut by 0 bases, the J end by 3 bases, with 2 bases between. The CDR3 consists of 12 residues. DNA for the CDR3: TGTGCCATCAGTGAGTCGGACTATGGCTACACCTTC. Its protein is CAISESDYGYTF.

This clonotype was seen more than once but under ten times. V is TRBV10-1 and J is TRBJ2-1; D is possibly TRBD1 (6 bases). The CDR3 totals 14 residues. The V end was cut by 2 bases, the J end by 8 bases, with 13 bases between. Germline V gives CDR1 WNHNN, CDR2 SYGVQD (reference sequence). The CDR3 DNA is TGCGCCAGCAGTGAGCACAGGGTTGAGGATGAGCAGTTCTTC. Translation gives CASSEHRVEDEQFF.

This clonotype was observed a few times. The gene calls are TRBV28 and TRBJ1-4; no firm D call. V was trimmed by 4 bases and J by 8 bases, leaving 14 bases between them. CDR3 length: 14 amino acids. Germline CDR1 and CDR2: MDHEN and SYDVKM. The CDR3 coding sequence is TGTGCCAGCAGTTACGGGAGCCTAAGGGAAAAACTGTTTTTT. Translating it yields CASSYGSLREKLFF.

This clonotype was seen more than once but under ten times. The gene calls are TRBV4-2 and TRBJ2-7; D remains ambiguous. Germline lookup yields CDR1 LGHNA and CDR2 YNFKEQ. The CDR3 spans 15 residues. V lost 0 bases to trimming and J lost 0 bases, with 9 bases between them. CDR3 nucleotide sequence: TGTGCCAGCAGCCAAGAGGGAAAGAGCTCCTACGAGCAGTACTTC. Amino acid sequence: CASSQEGKSSYEQYF.

This clonotype was recorded a few times. The chain combines TRBV7-9 with TRBJ2-3; D may be TRBD1 (6 bases). Per germline, CDR1 SEHNR and CDR2 FQNEAQ (reference sequence). The CDR3 loop spans 17 amino acids. V was trimmed by 4 bases and J by 6 bases, leaving 23 bases between them. CDR3 region: CASSSTNATGYRDTQYF. The CDR3 DNA reads as TGTGCCAGCAGCTCTACCAACGCCACAGGGTACAGGGATACGCAGTATTTT.

This clonotype showed up many times. The chain has TRBV7-6 and TRBJ1-1; D ambiguous. Trimming pared 7 bases from V and 6 bases from J, leaving 15 bases between. This CDR3 region has 13 residues. Germline V gives CDR1 SGHVS, CDR2 FNYEAQ. CDR3 residues: CASKENRRSEAFF. The CDR3 coding sequence is TGTGCCAGCAAGGAAAACAGACGCTCTGAAGCTTTCTTT.

This clonotype was seen more than once but under ten times. The V gene is TRBV29-1, the J gene TRBJ2-5; the match to TRBD2 covers 11 bases. Looked up from germline, CDR1 is SQVTM and CDR2 is ANQGSEA. V shed 4 bases and J 2 bases; nucleotides not matched to a gene: 9. CDR3 length: 16 amino acids. In DNA form, the CDR3 reads TGCAGCGTTGCCCTCGGACTAGCGGGCGGACAAGAGACCCAGTACTTC. Its protein product is CSVALGLAGGQETQYF.